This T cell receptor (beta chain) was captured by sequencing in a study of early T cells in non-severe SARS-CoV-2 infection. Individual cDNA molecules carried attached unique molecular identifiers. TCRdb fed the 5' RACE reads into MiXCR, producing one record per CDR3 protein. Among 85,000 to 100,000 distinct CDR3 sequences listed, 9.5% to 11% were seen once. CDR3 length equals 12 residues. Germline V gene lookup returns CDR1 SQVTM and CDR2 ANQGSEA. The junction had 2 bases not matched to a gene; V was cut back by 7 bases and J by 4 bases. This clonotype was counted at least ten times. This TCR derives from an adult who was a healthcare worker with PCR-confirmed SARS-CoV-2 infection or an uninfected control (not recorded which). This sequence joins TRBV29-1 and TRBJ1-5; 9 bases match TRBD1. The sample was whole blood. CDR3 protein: CSAGQGNQPQHF. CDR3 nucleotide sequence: TGCAGCGCTGGACAGGGGAATCAGCCCCAGCATTTT.